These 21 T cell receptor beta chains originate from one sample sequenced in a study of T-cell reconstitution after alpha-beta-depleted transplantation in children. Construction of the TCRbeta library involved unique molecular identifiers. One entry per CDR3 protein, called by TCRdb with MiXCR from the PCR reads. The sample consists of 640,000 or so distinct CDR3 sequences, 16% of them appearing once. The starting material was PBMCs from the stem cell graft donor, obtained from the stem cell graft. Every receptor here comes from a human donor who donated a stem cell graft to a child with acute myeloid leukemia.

CDR3 protein: CASSLGTPSKETQYF. As DNA, the CDR3 is TGTGCCAGCAGCTTAGGGACCCCATCCAAAGAGACCCAGTACTTC. This chain connects TRBV7-2 to TRBJ2-5; D call uncertain. Per the germline V gene, CDR1 is SGHTA and CDR2 is FQGNSA. V lost 1 base and J lost 3, with 12 bases in between. The CDR3 is 15 residues long.

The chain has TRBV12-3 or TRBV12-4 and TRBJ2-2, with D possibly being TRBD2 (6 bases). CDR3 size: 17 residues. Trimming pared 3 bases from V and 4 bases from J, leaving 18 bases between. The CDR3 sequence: CASSFSPFTGSTGELFF. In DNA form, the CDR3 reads TGTGCCAGCAGTTTTTCACCCTTTACCGGGAGCACCGGGGAGCTGTTTTTT.

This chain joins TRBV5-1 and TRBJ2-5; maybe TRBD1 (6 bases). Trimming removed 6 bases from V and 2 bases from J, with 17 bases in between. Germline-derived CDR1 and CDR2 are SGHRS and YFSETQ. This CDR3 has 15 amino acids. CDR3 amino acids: CASNIEGVLQETQYF. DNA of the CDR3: TGCGCCAGCAATATTGAGGGGGTGTTACAAGAGACCCAGTACTTC.

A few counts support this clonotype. CDR3 in amino acids: CASAPGQNYGYTF. CDR3 DNA sequence: TGCGCCAGTGCTCCGGGACAGAACTATGGCTACACCTTC. The J gene is TRBJ1-2, the V gene TRBV5-1; 7 bases are a match to TRBD1. Germline V gene lookup returns CDR1 SGHRS and CDR2 YFSETQ. The CDR3 runs to 13 residues. V gave up 8 bases and J gave up 2 bases; unmatched junction bases: 6.

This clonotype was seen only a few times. In DNA form, the CDR3 reads TGTGCCAGCAGCCCGGAACTAGCTAGGGGCAATGAGCAGTTCTTC. It codes for CASSPELARGNEQFF. The chain employs TRBV11-2 and TRBJ2-1; the D gene is possibly TRBD2 (6 bases). With 5 bases removed from V and 6 bases from J, the gap between germline ends came to 17 bases. The germline V gene encodes CDR1 SGHAT and CDR2 FQNNGV. The CDR3 is 15 amino acids. Drawing the rest from reference TRBV11-2 and TRBJ2-1, the complete variable domain is EAGVAQSPRYKIIEKRQSVAFWCNPISGHATLYWYQQILGQGPKLLIQFQNNGVVDDSQLPKDRFSAERLKGVDSTLKIQPAKLEDSAVYLCASSPELARGNEQFFGPGTRLTVL.

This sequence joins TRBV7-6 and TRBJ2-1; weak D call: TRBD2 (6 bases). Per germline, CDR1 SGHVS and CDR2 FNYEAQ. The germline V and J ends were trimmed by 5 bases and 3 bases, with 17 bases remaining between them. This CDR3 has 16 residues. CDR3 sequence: CASSPGGTLRYNEQFF. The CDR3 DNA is TGTGCCAGCAGCCCTGGGGGGACCCTACGCTACAATGAGCAGTTCTTC. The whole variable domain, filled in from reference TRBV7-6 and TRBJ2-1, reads GAGVSQSPRYKVTKRGQDVALRCDPISGHVSLYWYRQALGQGPEFLTYFNYEAQQDKSGLPNDRFSAERPEGSISTLTIQRTEQRDSAMYRCASSPGGTLRYNEQFFGPGTRLTVL.

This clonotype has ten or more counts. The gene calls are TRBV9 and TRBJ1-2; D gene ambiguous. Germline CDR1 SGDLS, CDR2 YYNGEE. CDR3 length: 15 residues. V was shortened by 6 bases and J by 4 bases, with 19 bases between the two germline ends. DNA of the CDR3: TGTGCCAGCACCCCAGGCCCGTCCGCCTTCTATGGCTACACCTTC. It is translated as CASTPGPSAFYGYTF.

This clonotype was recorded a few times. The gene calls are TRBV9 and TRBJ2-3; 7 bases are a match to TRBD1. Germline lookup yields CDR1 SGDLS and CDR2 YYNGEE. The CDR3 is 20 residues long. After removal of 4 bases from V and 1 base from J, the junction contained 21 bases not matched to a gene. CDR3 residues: CASSRGGLTRYPSRTDTQYF. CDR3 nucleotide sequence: TGTGCCAGCAGCCGAGGGGGCCTAACCCGGTACCCTTCCCGCACAGATACGCAGTATTTT. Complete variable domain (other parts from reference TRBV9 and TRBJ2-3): DSGVTQTPKHLITATGQRVTLRCSPRSGDLSVYWYQQSLDQGLQFLIQYYNGEERAKGNILERFSAQQFPDLHSELNLSSLELGDSALYFCASSRGGLTRYPSRTDTQYFGPGTRLTVL.

The CDR3 region has the DNA TGTGCCAGCAGTCCCCAGACAGGGTATCAGCCCCAGCATTTT. It is translated as CASSPQTGYQPQHF. The chain has TRBV12-3 or TRBV12-4 and TRBJ1-5; 7 positions match TRBD1. V was clipped by 5 bases and J by 5 bases; unmatched bases: 6. The CDR3 is 14 residues long.

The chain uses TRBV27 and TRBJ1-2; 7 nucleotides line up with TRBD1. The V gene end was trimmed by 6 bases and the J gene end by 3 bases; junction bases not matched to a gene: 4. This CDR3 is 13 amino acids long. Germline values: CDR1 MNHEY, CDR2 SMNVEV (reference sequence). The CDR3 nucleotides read TGTGCCAGCAGCGACAGGGAGCACTATGGCTACACCTTC. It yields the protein CASSDREHYGYTF.

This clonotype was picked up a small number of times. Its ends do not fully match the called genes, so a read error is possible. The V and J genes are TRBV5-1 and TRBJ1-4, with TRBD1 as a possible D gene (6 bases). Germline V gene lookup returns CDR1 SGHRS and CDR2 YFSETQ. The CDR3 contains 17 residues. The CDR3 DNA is TGCGCCAGCAGCTTGAGGGCCCAAGGGGGAACTTATGAAAAACTGTTTTTT. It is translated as CASSLRAQGGTYEKLFF.

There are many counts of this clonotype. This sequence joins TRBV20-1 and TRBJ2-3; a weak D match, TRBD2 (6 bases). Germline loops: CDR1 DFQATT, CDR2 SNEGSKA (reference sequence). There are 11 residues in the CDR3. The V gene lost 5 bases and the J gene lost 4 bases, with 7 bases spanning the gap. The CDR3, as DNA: TGCAGTGCTTGGGGGGCAGATACGCAGTATTTT. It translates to CSAWGADTQYF.

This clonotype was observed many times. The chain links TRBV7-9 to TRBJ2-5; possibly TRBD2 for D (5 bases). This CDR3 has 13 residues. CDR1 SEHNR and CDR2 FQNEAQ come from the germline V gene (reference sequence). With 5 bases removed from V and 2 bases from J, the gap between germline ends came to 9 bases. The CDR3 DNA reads TGTGCCAGCAGCCCCCCGGGGCAAGAGACCCAGTACTTC. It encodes CASSPPGQETQYF.

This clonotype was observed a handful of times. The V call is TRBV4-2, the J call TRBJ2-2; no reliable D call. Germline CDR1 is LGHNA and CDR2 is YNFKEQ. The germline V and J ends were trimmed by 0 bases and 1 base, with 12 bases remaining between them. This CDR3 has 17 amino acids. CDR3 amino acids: CASSQDMGLRNTGELFF. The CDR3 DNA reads TGTGCCAGCAGCCAAGATATGGGCCTACGGAACACCGGGGAGCTGTTTTTT.

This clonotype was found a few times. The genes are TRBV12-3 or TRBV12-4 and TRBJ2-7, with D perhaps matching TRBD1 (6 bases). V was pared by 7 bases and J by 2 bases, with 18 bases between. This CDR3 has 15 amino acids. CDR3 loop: CASTLGAGDTYEQYF. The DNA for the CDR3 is TGTGCCAGCACCCTCGGGGCAGGGGATACCTACGAGCAGTACTTC.

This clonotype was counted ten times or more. The CDR3 DNA reads as TGCAGTGCTAGAGTCGATCTCCAAGAGGGGACCCAGTACTTC. Translation: CSARVDLQEGTQYF. The chain combines TRBV20-1 with TRBJ2-5, with TRBD2 as a possible D gene (5 bases). Germline lookup yields CDR1 DFQATT and CDR2 SNEGSKA (reference sequence). Trimming cost V 1 base and J 7 bases, with 16 bases left between them. The CDR3 contains 14 residues.

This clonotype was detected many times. DNA for the CDR3: TGCAGTGCCCACAAGACAGGGGAAGACACTGAAGCTTTCTTT. This sequence encodes CSAHKTGEDTEAFF. The chain links TRBV20-1 to TRBJ1-1, with 8 bases matching TRBD1. Germline CDR1 DFQATT, CDR2 SNEGSKA (reference sequence). There are 14 residues in the CDR3. After removal of 6 bases from V and 3 bases from J, the junction contained 9 bases not matched to a gene.

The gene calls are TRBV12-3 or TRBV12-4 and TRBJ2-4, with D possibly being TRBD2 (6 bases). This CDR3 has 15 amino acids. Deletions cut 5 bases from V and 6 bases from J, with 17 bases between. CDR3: CASSLAGLAINIQYF. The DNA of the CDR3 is TGTGCCAGCAGTCTGGCGGGGCTAGCGATAAACATTCAGTACTTC.

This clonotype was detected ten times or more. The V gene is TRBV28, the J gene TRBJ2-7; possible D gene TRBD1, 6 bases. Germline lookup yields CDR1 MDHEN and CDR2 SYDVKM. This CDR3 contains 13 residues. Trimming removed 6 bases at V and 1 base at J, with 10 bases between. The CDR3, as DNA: TGTGCCAGCAGCCAGACAGGATCCTACGAGCAGTACGTC. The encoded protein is CASSQTGSYEQYV.

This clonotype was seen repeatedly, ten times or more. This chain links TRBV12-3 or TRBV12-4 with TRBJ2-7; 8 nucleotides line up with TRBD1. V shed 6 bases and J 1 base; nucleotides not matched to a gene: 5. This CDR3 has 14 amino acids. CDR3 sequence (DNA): TGTGCCAGCAGCCCAGGGGGCGCGTCCTACGAGCAGTACTTC. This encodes CASSPGGASYEQYF.

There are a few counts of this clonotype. The CDR3 bases are TGTGCCAGCAGTTCCTACCGGGGGGAGCAGTACTTC. This encodes CASSSYRGEQYF. J is TRBJ2-7 and V is TRBV27; D perhaps matches TRBD2 (6 bases). V lost 4 bases and J 7 bases, leaving 11 bases between the germline ends. This CDR3 has 12 residues. Germline V CDR1 and CDR2: MNHEY, SMNVEV (reference sequence).